The source of this T cell receptor beta chain is a study of blood T cell repertoires in COVID-19 (TCRdb year 2020). Concerning the study at large: Samples from collaborators originated in the United States, Italy and Spain and spanned both the acute and convalescent phases of COVID-19. HLA class I and class II types, where available, came from metadata supplied by the sample provider rather than from assay-based typing. A freely available public database, intended as a resource for researchers studying the immune response to SARS-CoV-2, is where the repertoires were released. Deeply sampled blood TCRbeta repertoires from subjects exposed to, actively infected with, or recovered from COVID-19 were included in the dataset. A de-identified subject ID, COVID-19 status, age in years and sex were almost always included in the sample metadata. The material from the prospective study consisted of cDNA or gDNA derived from T cells, B-cell-depleted T cells, or PBMCs. Samples came from the ongoing ImmuneRACE study (first 160 participants) plus 1,254 subjects from 6 global collaborators. What the work shows at the level of the full study, not this receptor alone: The quantity of clinical and demographic metadata differed by source and by participant and was supplied without curation.

Collaborating institutions collected whole blood in K2EDTA tubes following their own protocols. For TCRbeta analysis, collaborator samples were shipped as frozen whole blood, as isolated PBMCs, or as DNA extracted from either sample type. TCRbeta CDR3 regions were amplified from genomic DNA using the immunoSEQ Assay, a bias-controlled multiplex PCR. The study's processing was this. Within the assay, amplification of reference gene primers was used to estimate how many nucleated cells each sample contained. To quantify the absolute abundance of each unique TCRbeta CDR3 rearrangement, sequence reads were collapsed and filtered. For each sample, productive Simpson clonality was calculated as the square root of Simpson's diversity index over productive rearrangements. TCRdb retrieved this table from immuneACCESS and kept in-frame rearrangements only. Not all clones are present; in checked studies, unresolved V genes account for under half, and no reason is known for the remainder. The D gene and trimming were derived from the DNA, and the V and J assignments and clone size from that table. This sample has some 140,000 clones in its table, and roughly four fifths of those were observed once. In total, the top ten clones hold 29% of the sample.

CDR1 and CDR2, per the germline V gene, are SGHRS and YFSETQ. The CDR3, from cysteine to phenylalanine, totals 15 residues. Kept here is only the CDR3 DNA, which spans 45 bases and is read in frame from base 1. The junction shows trimming of 3 bases on V and 4 bases on J, plus 16 bases between the germline ends. Concerning this clone: No cognate antigen has been identified for it. Per-base qualities were not stored, and no clone one base away is much larger.

The rearrangement combines TRBV5-1 with TRBJ2-5; the D gene cannot be named for sure. This clonotype was sampled from a woman between 55 and 75 years old with acute or convalescent COVID-19. The sample was peripheral blood. CDR3 protein: CASSYDSDVSETQYF. In nucleotides, the sequence is TGCGCCAGCAGCTACGACTCCGACGTTTCAGAGACCCAGTACTTC.